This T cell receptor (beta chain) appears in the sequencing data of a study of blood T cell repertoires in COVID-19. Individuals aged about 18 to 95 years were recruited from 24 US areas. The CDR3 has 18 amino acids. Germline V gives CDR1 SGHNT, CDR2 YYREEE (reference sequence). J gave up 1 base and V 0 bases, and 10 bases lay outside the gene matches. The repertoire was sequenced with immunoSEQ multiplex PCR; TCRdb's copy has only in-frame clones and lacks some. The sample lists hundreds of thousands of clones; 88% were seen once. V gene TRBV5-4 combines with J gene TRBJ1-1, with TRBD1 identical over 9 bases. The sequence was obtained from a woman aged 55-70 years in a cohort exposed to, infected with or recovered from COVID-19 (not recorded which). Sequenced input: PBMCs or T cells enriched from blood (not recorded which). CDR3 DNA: TGTGCCAGCAGCTTGGCACAGGGGGCTCGAGGACGGAACACTGAAGCTTTCTTT. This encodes CASSLAQGARGRNTEAFF.